Each of the 23 T cell receptor beta chains below was sequenced from the same sample in a study of regulatory T cells in long-lasting Graves disease (dated by TCRdb to about 2021). Library prep was done by multiplex PCR. Sequencing was performed on an Illumina HiSeq 4000. iRepertoire HTBI primers and Arm-PCR amplification of CDR3 regions were used to construct TCR beta libraries. The raw public data were reprocessed by TCRdb itself: fastp quality trimming at Q25, MiXCR clonotype calling, in-frame beta chains only. Entries are consolidated by CDR3 protein sequence, retaining the most common genes and DNA. Here the sample has about 210,000 distinct CDR3 sequences; roughly 19% occur a single time. The leading ten clones occupy 12% of the sample. The intended sense of this specimen's time point label: newly diagnosed GD, antithyroid drugs for less than 3 months. For both TCR sequencing and RNA sequencing, RNA was extracted from PBMCs in TRIzol.

The same sample was also used in a study of T cells in Graves' hyperthyroidism and ophthalmopathy.

The sample in question was peripheral blood mononuclear cells (PBMCs), obtained at new diagnosis, from a patient treated with antithyroid drugs. The receptors here all came from a woman in her 30s with Graves disease. Donor details come from another sample of the same person, matched by shared clones.

At least ten counts were recorded for this clonotype. The chain carries TRBV19 and TRBJ2-5; no firm D call. The CDR3 sequence is 12 residues long. The germline V gene encodes CDR1 LNHDA and CDR2 SQIVND (reference sequence). The V end lost 6 bases, the J end lost 1 base, and 6 bases lay between the germline ends. The CDR3 DNA reads as TGTGCCAGTAGCGGGTCCCAAGAGACCCAGTACTTC. Amino acids: CASSGSQETQYF.

This clonotype was observed at least ten times. This chain connects TRBV20-1 to TRBJ1-4, with 7 bases fitting TRBD1. The germline V gene encodes CDR1 DFQATT and CDR2 SNEGSKA (reference sequence). CDR3 length: 13 amino acids. J was trimmed by 5 bases and V by 8 bases; bases with no gene match: 8. CDR3 bases: TGCAGTTCAATGGACAGGTTGAATGAAAAACTGTTTTTT. Its protein product is CSSMDRLNEKLFF.

Note on this clonotype: The junction departs from germline at one end; a sequencing error may be responsible. V usage is TRBV18 and J usage is TRBJ1-1; D unresolved. Germline assignment: CDR1 KGHSH and CDR2 LQKENI. CDR3 size: 13 residues. The CDR3 sequence is CASSPTLHTEASF. CDR3 nucleotide sequence: TGTGCCAGCTCCCCCACATTGCACACTGAAGCTTCCTTC.

This clonotype was detected many times. V and J are TRBV27 and TRBJ2-7; 9 bases line up with TRBD2. V shed 0 bases, J shed 2 bases, and the junction held 8 bases outside the gene matches. CDR1 is MNHEY, CDR2 SMNVEV, per germline (reference sequence). The length of the CDR3 is 17 residues. The CDR3 DNA reads TGTGCCAGCAGTTTATCGGGTCGGACTAGCGAAACCTACGAGCAGTACTTC. Translating gives CASSLSGRTSETYEQYF.

In this sample, this clonotype turned up many times. The chain carries TRBV20-1 and TRBJ2-5; no firm D call. Per the germline V gene, CDR1 is DFQATT and CDR2 is SNEGSKA (reference sequence). V gave up 0 bases and J gave up 0 bases, with 5 bases separating them. CDR3 length: 13 amino acids. For the CDR3, the DNA is TGCAGTGCTAGAGACAGCTACCAAGAGACCCAGTACTTC. Amino acid sequence: CSARDSYQETQYF.

This clonotype was recorded many times. The CDR3 bases are TGTGCCAGCAGCAGCAGGCTCTATGGCTACACCTTC. Amino acid sequence: CASSSRLYGYTF. This chain uses TRBV12-3 or TRBV12-4 with TRBJ1-2; D gene ambiguous. The CDR3 consists of 12 residues. Trimming stripped 6 bases from V and 4 bases from J, with 9 bases between.

This clonotype was observed a handful of times. The V call is TRBV7-9, the J call TRBJ1-4; TRBD1 agrees at 9 bases. The CDR3 loop spans 15 amino acids. Trimming at V came to 4 bases and at J to 5 bases, leaving 5 bases not matched to a gene. Germline V gene data show CDR1 as SEHNR and CDR2 as FQNEAQ (reference sequence). In DNA, the CDR3 is TGTGCCAGCAGCTCAGCCGGGACAGGGAATGAAAAACTGTTTTTT. Its translation: CASSSAGTGNEKLFF.

The rearrangement uses TRBV7-3 and TRBJ1-1; D is possibly TRBD1 (6 bases). V dropped 6 bases and J dropped 8 bases, with 16 bases sitting between them. CDR3 length equals 13 residues. CDR1 and CDR2 (germline): SGHTA, FQGTGA. The CDR3 region has the DNA TGTGCCAGCAGTAAAACCCCCGGGACAGAAGCTTTCTTT. It translates to CASSKTPGTEAFF. The complete variable domain, with remaining parts taken from reference TRBV7-3 and TRBJ1-1, reads GAGVSQTPSNKVTEKGKYVELRCDPISGHTALYWYRQSLGQGPEFLIYFQGTGAADDSGLPNDRFFAVRPEGSVSTLKIQRTERGDSAVYLCASSKTPGTEAFFGQGTRLTVV.

Notes on this clonotype: Possible read error: a much larger clone is one base away. The genes are TRBV5-1 and TRBJ2-2; tentatively, D is TRBD2 (5 bases). The CDR3 is 15 residues long. Germline V gene lookup returns CDR1 SGHRS and CDR2 YFSETQ. Here the CDR3 reads CASSFSTSNTGDLFF. The CDR3 DNA is TGCGCCAGCAGCTTTTCAACGTCAAACACCGGGGATCTGTTTTTT. Supplemented by reference TRBV5-1 and TRBJ2-2, the full variable domain reads KAGVTQTPRYLIKTRGQQVTLSCSPISGHRSVSWYQQTPGQGLQFLFEYFSETQRNKGNFPGRFSGRQFSNSRSEMNVSTLELGDSALYLCASSFSTSNTGDLFFGEGSRLTVL.

The sample holds many counts of this clonotype. The rearrangement links TRBV20-1 to TRBJ1-2; D is ambiguous. Germline V gene lookup returns CDR1 DFQATT and CDR2 SNEGSKA (reference sequence). V was trimmed by 4 bases and J by 4 bases, leaving 13 bases between them. CDR3 length equals 13 residues. CDR3 coding DNA: TGCAGTGCTATGCAGATGGGAGCCTATGGCTACACCTTC. Encoded protein: CSAMQMGAYGYTF.

The rearrangement joins TRBV15 to TRBJ1-5; unclear D gene. Trimming removed 1 base at V and 5 bases at J, with 21 bases between. CDR3 size: 18 residues. Germline CDR1 LNHNV, CDR2 YYDKDF (reference sequence). The DNA of the CDR3 is TGTGCCACCAGCAGAGTGGGAACGGGGATAGGCGACGATCAGCCCCAGCATTTT. It encodes CATSRVGTGIGDDQPQHF.

Regarding this clonotype: This may arise from a read error, as a much more abundant clone is one base away. Since no conserved phenylalanine or tryptophan closes the CDR3, a read error is the likely cause. The rearrangement joins TRBV7-2 to TRBJ2-7; TRBD1 agrees at 8 bases. The CDR3 sequence is 19 residues long. V was clipped by 4 bases and J by 4 bases; unmatched bases: 21. CDR1 SGHTA and CDR2 FQGNSA come from the germline V gene. The CDR3 DNA is TGTGCCAGCAGCTCCCCCCGTGCAGGGGGCTTCCCTCAGGATTACGAGCAGTACTCC. Translated: CASSSPRAGGFPQDYEQYS.

This clonotype was seen at least ten times. The CDR3: CASSSRGHNEKLFF. The CDR3 DNA is TGTGCCAGCAGCTCCCGGGGCCATAATGAAAAACTGTTTTTT. J is TRBJ1-4 and V is TRBV11-2; D is perhaps TRBD1 (5 bases). This CDR3 contains 14 residues. The germline V and J ends were trimmed by 4 bases and 4 bases, with 10 bases remaining between them. Looked up from germline, CDR1 is SGHAT and CDR2 is FQNNGV.

V usage is TRBV5-6 and J usage is TRBJ2-3; D unclear. Trimming left V 4 bases short and J 15 bases short, with 18 bases between. The germline V gene encodes CDR1 SGHDT and CDR2 YYEEEE. The CDR3 totals 12 residues. The CDR3 DNA reads as TGTGCCAGCAGCGTTTCTAGATCTATCGGATATTTT. It codes for CASSVSRSIGYF.

The V gene is TRBV2, the J gene TRBJ2-1, with 13 bases matching TRBD2. Germline V gene data show CDR1 as SNHLY and CDR2 as FYNNEI. The CDR3 runs to 14 residues. J gave up 5 bases and V 6 bases, and 1 base lay outside the gene matches. Here the CDR3 reads CASSGTSGDNEQFF. CDR3 sequence (DNA): TGTGCCAGCAGCGGGACTAGCGGGGACAATGAGCAGTTCTTC.

This clonotype was counted at least ten times. The chain uses TRBV28 and TRBJ1-1; D is unresolved. Trimming shortened V by 6 bases and J by 4 bases, and 9 bases separated the two germline ends. Looked up from germline, CDR1 is MDHEN and CDR2 is SYDVKM. The CDR3 contains 12 residues. CDR3 amino acids: CASSLVSTEAFF. The CDR3, as DNA: TGTGCCAGCAGCTTAGTGAGCACTGAAGCTTTCTTT. The whole variable domain, remainder taken from reference TRBV28 and TRBJ1-1, is DVKVTQSSRYLVKRTGEKVFLECVQDMDHENMFWYRQDPGLGLRLIYFSYDVKMKEKGDIPEGYSVSREKKERFSLILESASTNQTSMYLCASSLVSTEAFFGQGTRLTVV.

The V call is TRBV27, the J call TRBJ2-7, with 14 bases aligning to TRBD2. Trimming took 5 bases from V and 3 from J; bases not matched to a gene: 12. CDR1 is MNHEY, CDR2 SMNVEV, per germline (reference sequence). The CDR3 contains 18 residues. The CDR3 protein is CASSPGLAGVPVFYEQYF. Here the CDR3 DNA reads TGTGCCAGCAGTCCGGGACTAGCGGGAGTTCCGGTGTTCTACGAGCAGTACTTC.

This clonotype was seen repeatedly, ten times or more. The chain couples TRBV24-1 to TRBJ1-1, with D hard to call. Trimming took off 2 bases at V and 1 base at J, with 4 bases between the two ends. The CDR3 runs to 13 residues. CDR1 and CDR2 (germline): KGHDR, SFDVKD. The CDR3 sequence: CATSDWTNTEAFF. DNA of the CDR3: TGTGCCACCAGTGATTGGACGAACACTGAAGCTTTCTTT.

This clonotype was seen many times. The DNA for the CDR3 is TGTGCCAGCAGTCGACAGGGGAGAACTTTCTTT. It translates to CASSRQGRTFF. The chain uses TRBV7-9 and TRBJ1-1; 8 bases are shared with TRBD1. J was trimmed by 12 bases and V by 6 bases; bases with no gene match: 6. Per the germline V gene, CDR1 is SEHNR and CDR2 is FQNEAQ (reference sequence). This CDR3 is 11 amino acids long.

This clonotype came up many times. This chain uses TRBV9 with TRBJ2-1, with 13 bases lining up with TRBD2. The germline CDR1 and CDR2 sequences are SGDLS and YYNGEE. This CDR3 has 15 residues. Trimming cost V 0 bases and J 6 bases; bases outside gene matches: 0. CDR3 amino acids: CASSVGTSGSNEQFF. The DNA of the CDR3 is TGTGCCAGCAGCGTAGGGACTAGCGGGAGCAATGAGCAGTTCTTC.

This clonotype was observed at least ten times. This may be a read error, as it is one base from a much larger clone. The J gene is TRBJ2-7, the V gene TRBV28; 11 positions agree with TRBD1. Trimming at V came to 5 bases and at J to 6 bases, leaving 9 bases not matched to a gene. Germline CDR1 MDHEN, CDR2 SYDVKM. This CDR3 spans 15 amino acids. The CDR3 bases are TGTGCCAGCAGTCCCTCCGGGACAGGGGGTGTCGAGCAGTACTTC. Its translation is CASSPSGTGGVEQYF.

This clonotype has only a few counts. This sequence joins TRBV4-2 and TRBJ2-1, with D possibly matching TRBD2 (5 bases). This CDR3 is 16 amino acids long. Trimming removed 1 base at V and 9 bases at J, with 19 bases between. Germline CDR1 and CDR2: LGHNA and YNFKEQ. The CDR3 sequence: CASSQVEARTFGEQFF. For the CDR3, the DNA is TGTGCCAGCAGCCAAGTGGAGGCTCGGACCTTCGGTGAGCAGTTCTTC.

The chain couples TRBV2 to TRBJ1-1; D is possibly TRBD1 (5 bases). This CDR3 spans 13 amino acids. From germline, CDR1 is SNHLY and CDR2 FYNNEI. Trimming pared 8 bases from V and 1 base from J, leaving 11 bases between. In DNA form, the CDR3 reads TGTGCCAGCTGGGCAGGGTGGAACACTGAAGCTTTCTTT. Amino acid sequence: CASWAGWNTEAFF.